Described below is a single TCR beta chain sequence and its context. V shed 2 bases, J shed 2 bases, and the junction held 4 bases outside the gene matches. Germline V gene sequence: CDR1 SGHTA, CDR2 FQGTGA. This CDR3 contains 16 residues. This record comes from a study of blood T cell repertoires in COVID-19. Overall study: COVID-19 samples, acute and convalescent, were from the United States, Italy and Spain. The cDNA or gDNA used as material had been derived from T cells, B-cell-depleted T cells, or PBMCs.

In the authors' workflow: Quantification of nucleated cells was approximated via reference gene primer amplification. Clones were read by immunoSEQ multiplex PCR, and TCRdb kept only the in-frame ones, dropping some. D and trimming come from the DNA, and the V and J calls and clone size come from that table. The table shows 200,000 to 250,000 clones, with around 90% occurring only once. The chain carries TRBV7-3 and TRBJ2-2; 8 bases align to TRBD2. The sample consisted of peripheral blood. This clonotype was sampled from a man between 65 and 80 years old with acute or convalescent COVID-19. Here the CDR3 DNA reads TGTGCCAGCAGCTTATTAGCGGGACTAAACACCGGGGAGCTGTTTTTT. Translating gives CASSLLAGLNTGELFF.